This TCR beta chain appears in the sequencing data of a study of blood T cells in healthy people across ages. Total RNA extraction produced at least 6 micrograms (per sample) for the study. A second 7 to 11 cycle PCR used barcoded and J-beta primers. From the 5' RACE reads, TCRdb called clonotypes with MiXCR, one entry per CDR3 protein. The top ten clones hold 8.5% to 9.5% of a sample with roughly 560,000 distinct CDR3 sequences, under 30% of them seen once. This clonotype was recorded a few times. What it recognizes is unknown. Notes on the study in general: TCR beta diversity, measured per million T cells, fell in a roughly linear way with age.

The CDR3 totals 14 residues. CDR1 MDHEN and CDR2 SYDVKM come from the germline V gene. These data also formed part of another study, on T cells of mothers and their children.

The chain joins TRBV28 to TRBJ2-5; maybe TRBD2 (6 bases). The J call may be wrong; the DNA end is better matched by TRBJ2-7. Specimen: blood. This clonotype was sampled from a boy between 10 and 17 years old in good health. Here the CDR3 DNA reads TGTGCCAGCAGTGGTCGGGGGTTCGGCTACGAGCAGTACTTC. Its translation is CASSGRGFGYEQYF.